The clone carrying this T cell receptor beta chain has more than one count but fewer than ten. The antigen remains unidentified. The Oncomine TCR Beta short-read assay generated sequence data from the DNA of cultured CD4+ T cells. Each CDR3 protein gets one entry after TCRdb re-called the PCR reads with MiXCR. The sample lists around 10,000 distinct CDR3 sequences, 44% occurring once. The record originates from a study of vaccination and CD4 T cells after COVID-19. Study-wide context: Post-COVID specimens were obtained a median approximately 99 days after diagnosis (range 35 to 161).

Treatment in this sample: approximately nine-day PBMC culture with coronavirus spike peptide pools or control peptides (ViraFEST assay). Positivity by PCR occurred from March to December 2020, a period that predated US Alpha, Beta and Delta variants. Roughly 2.2 million PBMCs went into each well for culture with 8 to 10 IU/ml IL-2 and 7.5 to 10 ug/ml peptide pools. V was trimmed by 2 bases and J by 2 bases, leaving 8 bases between them. The CDR3 is 13 amino acids. Germline values: CDR1 DFQATT, CDR2 SNEGSKA (reference sequence). This receptor was obtained from a human donor who had recovered from COVID-19. The chain links TRBV20-1 to TRBJ2-3; D gene uncertain. The sequenced material came from CD4+ T cells from blood, cultured in vitro. CDR3 DNA: TGCAGTGCTAGATGGCCGATCACAGATACGCAGTATTTT. Residues: CSARWPITDTQYF.